Following are 9 T cell receptor beta chains from one sample sequenced in a study of blood T cell repertoires in COVID-19. Clones were sequenced by immunoSEQ multiplex PCR, and TCRdb holds only the in-frame ones, with some missing. This sample has about 76,000 clones; roughly 89% occur once, and the top ten carry roughly 8%. The source material was peripheral blood. The receptors derive from a young man with acute or convalescent COVID-19.

The chain is built from TRBV28 and TRBJ1-1, with D possibly matching TRBD1 (5 bases). There are 14 residues in the CDR3. The germline V gene encodes CDR1 MDHEN and CDR2 SYDVKM. V lost 2 bases, J lost 0 bases, and 7 bases lay in between. CDR3 region: CASSLRQLNTEAFF. For the CDR3, the DNA is TGTGCCAGCAGTTTACGACAGTTGAACACTGAAGCTTTCTTT.

V usage is TRBV6-5 and J usage is TRBJ1-5, with 8 bases that match TRBD1. The V and J ends lost 6 bases and 6 bases, in that order; junction bases with no gene match: 7. This CDR3 spans 14 amino acids. Germline values: CDR1 MNHEY, CDR2 SVGAGI. The DNA for the CDR3 is TGTGCCAGCAGCCAGGGCAGGGGGCTTCAGCCCCAGCATTTT. Residues: CASSQGRGLQPQHF.

The chain couples TRBV7-9 to TRBJ2-1, with 13 bases aligning to TRBD2. Unmatched junction bases numbered 5, after V lost 4 bases and J lost 2 bases. The germline V gene has CDR1 SEHNR and CDR2 FQNEAQ (reference sequence). This CDR3 is 17 amino acids long. The CDR3 DNA follows: TGTGCCAGCAGCTCTAGGACTAGCGGGAGCCCCTACAATGAGCAGTTCTTC. Translation: CASSSRTSGSPYNEQFF.

The V and J genes are TRBV28 and TRBJ2-4, with D possibly TRBD1 on 6 matching bases. V gave up 6 bases and J gave up 7 bases, with 22 bases separating them. This CDR3 region has 16 residues. Looked up from germline, CDR1 is MDHEN and CDR2 is SYDVKM. CDR3: CASSIPFMGALNIQYF. CDR3 sequence (DNA): TGTGCCAGCAGCATTCCCTTCATGGGGGCTCTGAACATTCAGTACTTC.

The chain couples TRBV7-3 to TRBJ2-6, with D maybe TRBD1 (6 bases). The CDR3 is made up of 17 amino acids. The V end lost 6 bases, the J end lost 0 bases, and 15 bases lay between the germline ends. CDR1 is SGHTA and CDR2 is FQGTGA in the germline V gene. CDR3 coding DNA: TGTGCCAGCAGGCCCCAGGGGTCCTCCTCTGGGGCCAACGTCCTGACTTTC. Its protein product is CASRPQGSSSGANVLTF.

This rearrangement joins TRBV4-3 to TRBJ1-4; the D gene is possibly TRBD1 (6 bases). Germline-derived CDR1 and CDR2 are LGHNA and YSLEER. The V end lost 2 bases, the J end lost 0 bases, and 7 bases lay between the germline ends. The CDR3 is made up of 15 amino acids. The CDR3 loop reads CASSQTGTTNEKLFF. The CDR3 nucleotides read TGCGCCAGCAGCCAAACAGGGACAACTAATGAAAAACTGTTTTTT.

The chain uses TRBV5-1 and TRBJ2-2, with 7 bases fitting TRBD2. The length of the CDR3 is 14 residues. The ends lost 5 bases at V and 5 bases at J; junction bases unmatched: 6. Germline CDR1 and CDR2: SGHRS and YFSETQ. The CDR3 spells CASSGRAKTGELFF. The CDR3 DNA is TGCGCCAGCAGTGGGAGGGCCAAAACCGGGGAGCTGTTTTTT.

In its sample, this clone was seen a few times. This chain links TRBV4-2 with TRBJ2-3, with D tentatively TRBD2 (6 bases). This CDR3 contains 15 residues. Germline loops: CDR1 LGHNA, CDR2 YNFKEQ. Trimming pared 0 bases from V and 4 bases from J, leaving 11 bases between. The chain's CDR3 is CASSQDIGDSDTQYF. In nucleotides, the CDR3 is TGTGCCAGCAGCCAAGATATCGGGGACTCAGATACGCAGTATTTT.

The rearrangement joins TRBV14 to TRBJ2-2, with 9 bases identical to TRBD2. Per the germline V gene, CDR1 is SGHDN and CDR2 is FVKESK. The CDR3 sequence is 16 residues long. After removal of 5 bases from V and 3 bases from J, the junction contained 7 bases not matched to a gene. As DNA, the CDR3 is TGTGCCAGCAGCTTCTGGACTAGCGCCTACACCGGGGAGCTGTTTTTT. It translates to CASSFWTSAYTGELFF. Supplemented by reference TRBV14 and TRBJ2-2, the full variable domain reads EAGVTQFPSHSVIEKGQTVTLRCDPISGHDNLYWYRRVMGKEIKFLLHFVKESKQDESGMPNNRFLAERTGGTYSTLKVQPAELEDSGVYFCASSFWTSAYTGELFFGEGSRLTVL.